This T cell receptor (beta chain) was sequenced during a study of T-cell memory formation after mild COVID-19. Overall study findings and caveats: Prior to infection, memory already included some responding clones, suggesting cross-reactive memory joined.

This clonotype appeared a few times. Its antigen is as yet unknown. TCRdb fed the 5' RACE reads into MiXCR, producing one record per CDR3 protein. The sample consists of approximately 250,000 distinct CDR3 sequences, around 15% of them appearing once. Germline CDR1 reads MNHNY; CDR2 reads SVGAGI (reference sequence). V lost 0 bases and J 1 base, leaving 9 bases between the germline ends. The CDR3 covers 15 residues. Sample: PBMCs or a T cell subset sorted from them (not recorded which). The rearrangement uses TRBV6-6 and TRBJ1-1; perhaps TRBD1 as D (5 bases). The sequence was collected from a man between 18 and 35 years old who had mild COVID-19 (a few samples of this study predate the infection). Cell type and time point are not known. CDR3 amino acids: CASSYSRGRNTEAFF. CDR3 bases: TGTGCCAGCAGTTACTCGAGGGGTCGGAACACTGAAGCTTTCTTT.